These T cell receptor beta chains were read from a single sample in a study of control samples from healthy donors and cancer patients. Produced via immunoSEQ multiplex PCR; TCRdb's table is partial and in-frame only. The profile shows 170,000 or so clones, 91% of them singletons. The sample was blood. The receptors were sampled from a woman between 40 and 50 years old in good health. The CDR3 runs from the conserved cysteine through the conserved F or W. D genes are given only for firm matches. Clone sizes are given selectively: once, few, many, or a class where the clone is expanded.

clone_size j_call v_call d_call cdr3_aa cdr3_nt
- TRBJ2-1 TRBV5-4 TRBD1 CASSLPTGQGAPSSYNEQFF TGTGCCAGCAGCTTGCCTACTGGACAGGGGGCCCCGAGCTCCTACAATGAGCAGTTCTTC
- TRBJ1-4 TRBV18 - CASSPGQLNEKLFF TGTGCCAGCTCGCCTGGACAGCTGAATGAAAAACTGTTTTTT
- TRBJ2-3 TRBV5-6 TRBD2 CASISSGGSTDTQYF TGTGCCAGCATCTCTAGCGGGGGCAGCACAGATACGCAGTATTTT
- TRBJ1-4 TRBV5-1 - CASSAWGGEKLFF TGCGCCAGCAGCGCCTGGGGTGGTGAAAAACTGTTTTTT
- TRBJ1-3 TRBV4-2 - CASSQEGGVGNTIYF TGTGCCAGCAGCCAAGAGGGAGGGGTCGGAAACACCATATATTTT
- TRBJ1-1 TRBV27 - CASSLSGGNTEAFF TGTGCCAGCAGTTTATCCGGGGGAAACACTGAAGCTTTCTTT
- TRBJ2-1 TRBV11-2 TRBD2 CASSQRITSGADNEQFF TGTGCCAGCAGCCAACGAATAACTAGCGGGGCGGACAATGAGCAGTTCTTC
- TRBJ1-1 TRBV25-1 - CAREDRPTEAFF TGTGCCAGGGAAGATCGGCCCACTGAAGCTTTCTTT
- TRBJ1-2 TRBV10-3 - CAISPGGPGGWGYTF TGTGCCATCAGCCCCGGGGGCCCTGGGGGTTGGGGCTACACCTTC
- TRBJ1-3 TRBV20-1 - CSAPPGNTIYF TGCAGTGCTCCTCCAGGAAACACCATATATTTT
- TRBJ1-6 TRBV4-1 - CASSQDPARSNSPLHF TGCGCCAGCAGCCAAGACCCGGCACGGTCCAATTCACCCCTCCACTTT
- TRBJ1-5 TRBV27 TRBD1 CASSSTGTGANQPQHF TGTGCCAGCAGTTCGACCGGGACAGGGGCAAATCAGCCCCAGCATTTT
- TRBJ1-6 TRBV19 - CASTSDPWDSPLHF TGTGCCAGTACCTCGGACCCCTGGGATTCACCCCTCCACTTT
once TRBJ1-1 TRBV7-8 - CASSLRQGSVALPLGAFF TGTGCCAGCAGCTTAAGGCAAGGTTCGGTAGCCCTTCCGTTAGGAGCTTTCTTT
- TRBJ2-3 TRBV3-1/TRBV3-2 TRBD2 CASSQGGGVPRDTQYF TGTGCCAGCAGCCAAGGCGGGGGGGTTCCTAGAGATACGCAGTATTTT
- TRBJ2-1 TRBV5-1 TRBD1 CASRGQGASNEQFF TGCGCCAGCCGCGGACAGGGGGCCTCCAATGAGCAGTTCTTC
- TRBJ2-1 TRBV3-1/TRBV3-2 - CASSLPGGSYNEQFF TGTGCCAGCAGCCTCCCCGGGGGATCCTACAATGAGCAGTTCTTC
- TRBJ1-3 TRBV2 - CASSGSGNTIYF TGTGCCAGCAGTGGCTCTGGAAACACCATATATTTT
- TRBJ1-1 TRBV6-5 - CASSPGTGRAFF TGTGCCAGCAGCCCCGGGACCGGTCGAGCTTTCTTT
- TRBJ1-6 TRBV10-1 TRBD1 CASSGGPYNSPLHF TGCGCCAGTTCAGGGGGCCCCTATAATTCACCCCTCCACTTT
- TRBJ1-1 TRBV6-5 TRBD1 CASTPGQGPNTEAFF TGTGCCAGCACCCCGGGACAGGGCCCGAACACTGAAGCTTTCTTT
- TRBJ1-2 TRBV2 - CASSLDKNGYAF TGTGCCAGCAGTTTAGACAAGAATGGCTACGCCTTC
- TRBJ1-6 TRBV28 TRBD1 CASSGDRSPLHF TGTGCCAGCTCGGGGGACAGGTCACCCCTCCACTTT
- TRBJ2-2 TRBV7-6 TRBD1 CASSLGTGVGGELFF TGTGCCAGCAGCTTAGGGACAGGGGTTGGCGGGGAGCTGTTTTTT
- TRBJ2-7 TRBV28 - CASSLRVEGEQYF TGTGCCAGCAGTTTAAGGGTTGAAGGGGAGCAGTACTTC
- TRBJ1-2 TRBV6-4 - CASSEWRGSGYTF TGTGCCAGCAGTGAATGGAGGGGTTCTGGCTACACCTTC
- TRBJ1-3 TRBV9 - CASSVEGHLSGNTIYF TGTGCCAGCAGCGTAGAAGGACACCTCTCTGGAAACACCATATATTTT
- TRBJ2-3 TRBV2 - CASSERQRDTQYF TGTGCCAGCAGTGAACGACAACGAGATACGCAGTATTTT
- TRBJ2-3 TRBV7-7 TRBD1 CASSAQPGQTDTQYF TGTGCCAGCAGCGCACAGCCGGGACAGACAGATACGCAGTATTTT
- TRBJ2-2 TRBV19 TRBD1 CARAQGQLNTGELFF TGTGCCAGGGCCCAGGGACAGCTAAACACCGGGGAGCTGTTTTTT
once TRBJ1-1 TRBV6-4 - CASSERAGVMNTEAFF TGTGCCAGCAGTGAGAGGGCAGGCGTTATGAACACTGAAGCTTTCTTT
- TRBJ2-2 TRBV5-1 TRBD1 CASSDQGQGSGELFF TGCGCCAGCAGCGATCAAGGACAGGGGTCCGGGGAGCTGTTTTTT
- TRBJ1-4 TRBV3-1/TRBV3-2 - CASSQQGGGEKLFF TGTGCCAGCAGCCAACAGGGAGGAGGTGAAAAACTGTTTTTT
- TRBJ2-2 TRBV11-2 - CASSSTNTGELFF TGTGCCAGCAGCTCTACGAACACCGGGGAGCTGTTTTTT
- TRBJ2-5 TRBV2 - CASSTNLEETQYF TGTGCCAGCAGCACCAATTTAGAAGAGACCCAGTACTTC
- TRBJ1-2 TRBV9 - CASSPRSTAGSYGYTF TGTGCCAGCAGCCCCCGTAGTACCGCCGGAAGCTATGGCTACACCTTC
- TRBJ2-2 TRBV29-1 TRBD2 CSVDLAGRTGELFF TGCAGCGTTGACCTAGCGGGTAGGACCGGGGAGCTGTTTTTT
once TRBJ1-4 TRBV28 - CASSTTNEKLFF TGTGCCAGCAGTACAACTAATGAAAAACTGTTTTTT
- TRBJ1-2 TRBV3-1/TRBV3-2 - CASSPSGAGWGYTF TGTGCCAGCAGCCCCTCCGGGGCCGGCTGGGGCTACACCTTC
- TRBJ1-3 TRBV6-5 - CASSYSTLSGNTIYF TGTGCCAGCAGTTACTCGACACTCTCTGGAAACACCATATATTTT
- TRBJ2-5 TRBV10-2 - CASRTGRGTETQYF TGCGCCAGCAGAACCGGGAGAGGAACAGAGACCCAGTACTTC
- TRBJ1-1 TRBV6-1 - CASSEWFGGGVNTEAFF TGTGCCAGCAGTGAATGGTTTGGGGGCGGAGTGAACACTGAAGCTTTCTTT
- TRBJ2-3 TRBV3-1/TRBV3-2 TRBD2 CASSQDRGLRTDTQYF TGTGCCAGCAGCCAAGATCGGGGACTACGCACAGATACGCAGTATTTT
- TRBJ2-3 TRBV10-3 TRBD2 CAISESKAGVADTQYF TGTGCCATCAGTGAGTCGAAGGCGGGGGTTGCGGATACGCAGTATTTT
- TRBJ1-2 TRBV7-2 - CASSYSPGGYGYTF TGTGCCAGCAGCTATTCCCCGGGGGGCTATGGCTACACCTTC
- TRBJ1-2 TRBV7-9 - CASSPGGTWLDGYTF TGTGCCAGCAGCCCCGGCGGGACATGGTTGGATGGCTACACCTTC